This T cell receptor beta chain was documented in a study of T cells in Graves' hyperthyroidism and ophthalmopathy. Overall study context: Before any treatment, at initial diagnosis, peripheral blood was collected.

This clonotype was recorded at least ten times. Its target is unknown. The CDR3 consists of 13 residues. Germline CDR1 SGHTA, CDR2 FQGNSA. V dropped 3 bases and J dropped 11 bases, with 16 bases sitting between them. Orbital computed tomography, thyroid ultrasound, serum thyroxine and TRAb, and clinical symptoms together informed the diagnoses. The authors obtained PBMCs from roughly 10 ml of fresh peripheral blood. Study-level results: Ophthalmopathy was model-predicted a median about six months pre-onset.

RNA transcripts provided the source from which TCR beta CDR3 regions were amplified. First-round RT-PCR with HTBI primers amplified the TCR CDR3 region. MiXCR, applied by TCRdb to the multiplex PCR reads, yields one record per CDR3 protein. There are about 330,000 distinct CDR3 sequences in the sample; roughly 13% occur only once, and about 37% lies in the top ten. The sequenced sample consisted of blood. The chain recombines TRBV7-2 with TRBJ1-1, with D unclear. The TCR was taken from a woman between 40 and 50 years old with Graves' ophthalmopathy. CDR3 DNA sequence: TGTGCCAGCAGCTTTAGGCGACAAAAGTCGGCTTTCTTT. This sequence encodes CASSFRRQKSAFF. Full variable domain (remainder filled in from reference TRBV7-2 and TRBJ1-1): GAGVSQSPSNKVTEKGKDVELRCDPISGHTALYWYRQSLGQGLEFLIYFQGNSAPDKSGLPSDRFSAERTGGSVSTLTIQRTQQEDSAVYLCASSFRRQKSAFFGQGTRLTVV.